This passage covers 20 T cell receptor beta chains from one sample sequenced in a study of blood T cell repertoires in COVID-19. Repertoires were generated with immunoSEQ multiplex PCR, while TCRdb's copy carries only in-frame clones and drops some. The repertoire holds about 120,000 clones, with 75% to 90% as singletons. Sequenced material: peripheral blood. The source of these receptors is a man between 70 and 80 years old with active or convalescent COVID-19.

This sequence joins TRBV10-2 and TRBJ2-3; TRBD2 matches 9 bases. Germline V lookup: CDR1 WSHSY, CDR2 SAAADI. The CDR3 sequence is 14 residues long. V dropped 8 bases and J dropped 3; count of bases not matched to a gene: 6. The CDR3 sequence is CASWGGRATDTQYF. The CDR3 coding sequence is TGCGCCAGCTGGGGCGGGAGGGCAACAGATACGCAGTATTTT.

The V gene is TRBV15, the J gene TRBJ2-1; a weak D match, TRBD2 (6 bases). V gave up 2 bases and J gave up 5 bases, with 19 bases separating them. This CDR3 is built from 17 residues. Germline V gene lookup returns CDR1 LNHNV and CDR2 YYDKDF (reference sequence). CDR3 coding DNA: TGTGCCACCAGCAGAAGGGCGGGGCAGGGAGTCGACAATGAGCAGTTCTTC. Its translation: CATSRRAGQGVDNEQFF.

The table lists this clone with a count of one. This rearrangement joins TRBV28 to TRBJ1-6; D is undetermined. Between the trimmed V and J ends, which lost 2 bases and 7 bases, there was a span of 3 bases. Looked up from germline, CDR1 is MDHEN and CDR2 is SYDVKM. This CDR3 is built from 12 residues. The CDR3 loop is CASSLLNSPLHF. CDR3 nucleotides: TGTGCCAGCAGTTTACTAAATTCACCCCTCCACTTT. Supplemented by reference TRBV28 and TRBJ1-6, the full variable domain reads DVKVTQSSRYLVKRTGEKVFLECVQDMDHENMFWYRQDPGLGLRLIYFSYDVKMKEKGDIPEGYSVSREKKERFSLILESASTNQTSMYLCASSLLNSPLHFGNGTRLTVT.

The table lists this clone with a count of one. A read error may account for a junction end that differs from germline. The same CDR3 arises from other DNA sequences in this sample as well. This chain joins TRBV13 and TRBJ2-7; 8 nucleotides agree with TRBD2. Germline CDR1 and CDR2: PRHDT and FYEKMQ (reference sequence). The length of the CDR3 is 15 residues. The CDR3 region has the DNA TGCGCCCCCAGGTCCGGGGGGGGGTTAACCTACGAGCAGTACTTC. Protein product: CAPRSGGGLTYEQYF.

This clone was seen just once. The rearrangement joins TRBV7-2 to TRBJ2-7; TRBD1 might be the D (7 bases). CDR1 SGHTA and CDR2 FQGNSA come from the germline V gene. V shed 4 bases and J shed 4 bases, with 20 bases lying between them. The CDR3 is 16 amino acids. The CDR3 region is CASSSTRGAIGYEQYF. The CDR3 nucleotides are TGTGCCAGCAGCTCGACCAGGGGGGCAATTGGGTACGAGCAGTACTTC.

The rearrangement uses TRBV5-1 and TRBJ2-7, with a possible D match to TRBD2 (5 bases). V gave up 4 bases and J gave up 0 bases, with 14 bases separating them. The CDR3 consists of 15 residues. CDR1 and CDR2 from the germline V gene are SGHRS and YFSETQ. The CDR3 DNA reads TGCGCCAGCAGCCTTGGGTACGGGGTCTCCTACGAGCAGTACTTC. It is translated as CASSLGYGVSYEQYF.

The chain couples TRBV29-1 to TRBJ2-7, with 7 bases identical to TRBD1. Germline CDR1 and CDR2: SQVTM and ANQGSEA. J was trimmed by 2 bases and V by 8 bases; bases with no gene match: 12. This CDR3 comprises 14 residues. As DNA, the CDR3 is TGCAGCATTTGGAGCCGACAGGGACCCTACGAGCAGTACTTC. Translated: CSIWSRQGPYEQYF.

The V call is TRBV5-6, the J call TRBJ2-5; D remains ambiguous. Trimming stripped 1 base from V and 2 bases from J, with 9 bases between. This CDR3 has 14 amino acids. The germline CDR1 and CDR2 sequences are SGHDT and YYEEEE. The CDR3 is CASSLPGRQETQYF. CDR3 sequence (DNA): TGTGCCAGCAGCTTGCCAGGCAGACAAGAGACCCAGTACTTC.

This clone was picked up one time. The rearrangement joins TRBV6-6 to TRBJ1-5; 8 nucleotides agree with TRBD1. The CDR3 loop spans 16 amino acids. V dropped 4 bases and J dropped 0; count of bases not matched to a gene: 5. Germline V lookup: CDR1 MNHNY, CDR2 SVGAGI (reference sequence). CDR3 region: CASSSQQGDSNQPQHF. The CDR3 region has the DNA TGTGCCAGCAGTTCTCAACAGGGGGATAGCAATCAGCCCCAGCATTTT.

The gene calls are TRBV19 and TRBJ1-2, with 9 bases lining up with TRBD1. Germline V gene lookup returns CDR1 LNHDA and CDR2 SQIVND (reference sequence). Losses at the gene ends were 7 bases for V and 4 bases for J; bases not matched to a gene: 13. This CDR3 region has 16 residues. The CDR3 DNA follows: TGTGCCAGTATCCCCCGGGACAGGGAAAATGTCTATGGCTACACCTTC. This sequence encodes CASIPRDRENVYGYTF.

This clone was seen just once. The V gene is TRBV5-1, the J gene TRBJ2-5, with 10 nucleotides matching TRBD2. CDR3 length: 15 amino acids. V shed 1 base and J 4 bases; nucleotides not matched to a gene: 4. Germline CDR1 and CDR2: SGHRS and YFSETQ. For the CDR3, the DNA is TGCGCCAGCAGCTTGTCTAGCGGGAGAGTAGAGACCCAGTACTTC. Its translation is CASSLSSGRVETQYF.

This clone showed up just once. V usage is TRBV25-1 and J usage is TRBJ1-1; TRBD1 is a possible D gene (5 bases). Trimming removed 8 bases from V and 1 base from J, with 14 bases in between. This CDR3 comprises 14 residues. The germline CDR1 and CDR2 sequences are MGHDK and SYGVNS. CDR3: CASLRTGPNTEAFF. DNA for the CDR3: TGTGCCAGCCTTCGAACAGGACCGAACACTGAAGCTTTCTTT.

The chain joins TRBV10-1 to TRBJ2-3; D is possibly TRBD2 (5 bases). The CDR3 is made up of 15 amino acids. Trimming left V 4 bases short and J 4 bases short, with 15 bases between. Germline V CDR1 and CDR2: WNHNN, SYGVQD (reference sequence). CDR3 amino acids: CASSVAPGFSDTQYF. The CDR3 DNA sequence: TGCGCCAGCAGTGTTGCGCCGGGATTTTCAGATACGCAGTATTTT.

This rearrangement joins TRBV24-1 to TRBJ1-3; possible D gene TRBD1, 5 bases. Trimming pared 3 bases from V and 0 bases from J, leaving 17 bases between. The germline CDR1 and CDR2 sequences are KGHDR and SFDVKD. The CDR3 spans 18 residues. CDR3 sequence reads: CATSDNNPLGGSGNTIYF. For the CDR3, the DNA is TGTGCCACCAGTGATAACAACCCCCTGGGGGGCTCTGGAAACACCATATATTTT.

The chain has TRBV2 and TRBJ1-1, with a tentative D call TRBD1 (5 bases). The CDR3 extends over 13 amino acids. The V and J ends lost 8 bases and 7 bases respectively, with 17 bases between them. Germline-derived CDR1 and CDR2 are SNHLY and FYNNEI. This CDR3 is CASGLAGDGEAFF. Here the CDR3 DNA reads TGTGCCAGCGGACTGGCGGGGGACGGTGAAGCTTTCTTT.

The CDR3 loop is CASSLRELYEQYF. The CDR3 DNA follows: TGTGCCAGCAGTTTGCGGGAGTTGTACGAGCAGTACTTC. The V call is TRBV6-5, the J call TRBJ2-7; 7 nucleotides match TRBD2. The germline CDR1 and CDR2 sequences are MNHEY and SVGAGI. The V segment lost 4 bases and the J segment 4 bases; nucleotides outside the gene matches: 4. The CDR3 totals 13 residues.

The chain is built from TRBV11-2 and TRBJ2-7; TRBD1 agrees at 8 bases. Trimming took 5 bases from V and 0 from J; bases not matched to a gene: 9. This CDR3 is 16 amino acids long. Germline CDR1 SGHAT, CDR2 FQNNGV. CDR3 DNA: TGTGCCAGCAGCAGACCAGGGGGCATGGGCTCCTACGAGCAGTACTTC. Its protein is CASSRPGGMGSYEQYF.

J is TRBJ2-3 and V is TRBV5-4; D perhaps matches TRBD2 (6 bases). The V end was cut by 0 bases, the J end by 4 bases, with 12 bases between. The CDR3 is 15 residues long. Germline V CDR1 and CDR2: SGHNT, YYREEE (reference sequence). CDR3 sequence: CASSLGGTAPDTQYF. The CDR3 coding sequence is TGTGCCAGCAGCTTGGGCGGGACCGCACCAGATACGCAGTATTTT.

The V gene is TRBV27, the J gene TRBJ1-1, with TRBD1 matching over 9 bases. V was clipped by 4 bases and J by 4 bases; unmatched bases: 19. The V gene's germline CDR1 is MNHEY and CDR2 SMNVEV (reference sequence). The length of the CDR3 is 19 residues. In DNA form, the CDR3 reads TGTGCCAGCAGTTCCCTAGGGACAGGGTCAGGAGCTGGGGTCACTGAAGCTTTCTTT. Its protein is CASSSLGTGSGAGVTEAFF.

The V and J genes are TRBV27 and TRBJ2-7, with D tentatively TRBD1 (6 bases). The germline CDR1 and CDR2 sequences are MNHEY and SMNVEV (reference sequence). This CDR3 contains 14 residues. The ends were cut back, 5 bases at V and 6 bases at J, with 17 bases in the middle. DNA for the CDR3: TGTGCCAGCAGTAGCAAGCCGGGACAACGCGAGCAGTACTTC. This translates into CASSSKPGQREQYF.